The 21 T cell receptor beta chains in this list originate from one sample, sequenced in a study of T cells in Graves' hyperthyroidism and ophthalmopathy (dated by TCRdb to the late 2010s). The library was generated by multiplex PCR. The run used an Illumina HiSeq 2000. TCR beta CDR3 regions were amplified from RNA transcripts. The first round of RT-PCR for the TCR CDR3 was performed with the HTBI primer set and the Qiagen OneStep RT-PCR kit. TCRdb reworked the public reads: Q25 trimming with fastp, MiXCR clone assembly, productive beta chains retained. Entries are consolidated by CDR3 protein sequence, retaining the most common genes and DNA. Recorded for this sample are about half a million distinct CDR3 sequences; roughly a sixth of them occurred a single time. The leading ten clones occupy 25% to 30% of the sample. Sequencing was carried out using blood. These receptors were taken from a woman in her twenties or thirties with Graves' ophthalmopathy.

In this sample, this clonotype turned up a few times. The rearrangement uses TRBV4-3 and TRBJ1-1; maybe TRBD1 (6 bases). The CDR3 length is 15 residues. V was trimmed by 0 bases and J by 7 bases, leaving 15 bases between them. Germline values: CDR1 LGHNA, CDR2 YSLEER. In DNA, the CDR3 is TGCGCCAGCAGCCAAGATTCGGGGGCACCGTATGAAGCTTTCTTT. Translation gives CASSQDSGAPYEAFF.

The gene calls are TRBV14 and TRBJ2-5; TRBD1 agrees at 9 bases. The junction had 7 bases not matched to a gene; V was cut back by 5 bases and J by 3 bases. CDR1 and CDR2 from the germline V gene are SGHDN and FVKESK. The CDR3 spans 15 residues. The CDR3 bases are TGTGCCAGCAGCGGGTGGACAGGGGACGAAGAGACCCAGTACTTC. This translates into CASSGWTGDEETQYF.

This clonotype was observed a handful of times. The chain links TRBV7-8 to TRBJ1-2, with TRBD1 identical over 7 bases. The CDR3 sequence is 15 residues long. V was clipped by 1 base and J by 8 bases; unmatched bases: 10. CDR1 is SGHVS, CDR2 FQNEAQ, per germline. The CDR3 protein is CASSLGRTGENGYTF. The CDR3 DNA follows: TGTGCCAGCAGCTTAGGAAGGACAGGAGAAAACGGCTACACCTTC.

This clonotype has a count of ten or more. The CDR3, as DNA: TGTGCCAGCAGGGTCCTAGCGGGAGGCACAGATACGCAGTATTTT. This translates into CASRVLAGGTDTQYF. This chain joins TRBV28 and TRBJ2-3; 10 bases align to TRBD2. Per the germline V gene, CDR1 is MDHEN and CDR2 is SYDVKM. J was trimmed by 1 base and V by 6 bases; bases with no gene match: 4. The CDR3 is made up of 15 amino acids.

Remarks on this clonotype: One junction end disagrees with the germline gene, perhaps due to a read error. CDR3 loop: CASSPGLMSTGTQYF. The CDR3 bases are TGTGCCAGCAGCCCGGGACTAATGAGCACAGGTACGCAGTATTTT. V and J are TRBV9 and TRBJ2-3; TRBD2 aligns across 7 bases. Per the germline V gene, CDR1 is SGDLS and CDR2 is YYNGEE. This CDR3 spans 15 amino acids.

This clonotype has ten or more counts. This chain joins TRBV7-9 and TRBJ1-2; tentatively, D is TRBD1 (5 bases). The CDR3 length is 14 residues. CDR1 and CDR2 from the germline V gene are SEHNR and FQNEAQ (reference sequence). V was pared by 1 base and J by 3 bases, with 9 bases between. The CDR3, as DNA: TGTGCCAGCAGCTTAGGGGGGACCTACTATGGCTACACCTTC. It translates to CASSLGGTYYGYTF.

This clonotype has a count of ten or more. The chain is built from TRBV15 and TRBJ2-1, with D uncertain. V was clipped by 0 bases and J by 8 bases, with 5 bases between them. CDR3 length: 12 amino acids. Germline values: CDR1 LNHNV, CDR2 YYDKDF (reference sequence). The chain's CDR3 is CATSRDRDEQFF. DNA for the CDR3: TGTGCCACCAGCAGAGATAGGGATGAGCAGTTCTTC.

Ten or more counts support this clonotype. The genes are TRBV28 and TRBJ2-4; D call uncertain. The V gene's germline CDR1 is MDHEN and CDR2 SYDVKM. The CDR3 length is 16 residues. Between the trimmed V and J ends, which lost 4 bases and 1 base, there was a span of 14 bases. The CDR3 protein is CASSSRRMLAKNIQYF. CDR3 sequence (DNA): TGTGCCAGCAGTTCACGAAGAATGCTTGCCAAAAACATTCAGTACTTC.

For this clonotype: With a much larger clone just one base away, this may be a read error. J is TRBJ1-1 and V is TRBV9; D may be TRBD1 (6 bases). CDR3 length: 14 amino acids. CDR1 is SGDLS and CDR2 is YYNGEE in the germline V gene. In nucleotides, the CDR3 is TGTGCCAGCAGCTCAGGGGTAGGGTTGACTGAAACTTTCTTT. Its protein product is CASSSGVGLTETFF.

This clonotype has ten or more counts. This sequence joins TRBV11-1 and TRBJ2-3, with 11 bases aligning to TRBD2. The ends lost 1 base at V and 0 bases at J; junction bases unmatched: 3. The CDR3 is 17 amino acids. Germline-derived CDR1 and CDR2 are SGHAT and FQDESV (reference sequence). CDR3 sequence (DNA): TGTGCCAGCAGCTTAGGGAGGACTAGCGGGAGCACAGATACGCAGTATTTT. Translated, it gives CASSLGRTSGSTDTQYF.

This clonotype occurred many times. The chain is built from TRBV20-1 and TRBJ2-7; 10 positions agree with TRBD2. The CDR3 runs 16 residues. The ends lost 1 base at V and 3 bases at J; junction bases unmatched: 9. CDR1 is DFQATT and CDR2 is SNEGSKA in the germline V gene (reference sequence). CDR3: CSARGTGLAGVYEQYF. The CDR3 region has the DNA TGCAGTGCTAGAGGCACCGGGCTAGCGGGAGTCTACGAGCAGTACTTC.

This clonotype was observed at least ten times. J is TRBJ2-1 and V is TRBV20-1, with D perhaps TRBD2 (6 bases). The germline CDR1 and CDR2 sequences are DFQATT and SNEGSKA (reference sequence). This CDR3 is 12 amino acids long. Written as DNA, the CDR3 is TGCGGGATAGCGGAGACAAACAATGAGCAGTTCTTC. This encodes CGIAETNNEQFF.

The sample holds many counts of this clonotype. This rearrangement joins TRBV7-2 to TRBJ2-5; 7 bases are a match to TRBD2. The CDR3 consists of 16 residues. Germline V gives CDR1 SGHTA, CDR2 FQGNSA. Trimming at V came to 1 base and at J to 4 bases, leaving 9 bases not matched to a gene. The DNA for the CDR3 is TGTGCCAGCAGCTTAGAGCAAGCGGGGCGCCGAGAGACCCAGTACTTC. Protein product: CASSLEQAGRRETQYF.

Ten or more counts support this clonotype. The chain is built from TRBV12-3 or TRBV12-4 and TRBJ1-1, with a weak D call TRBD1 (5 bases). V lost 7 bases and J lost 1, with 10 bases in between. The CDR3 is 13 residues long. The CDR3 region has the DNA TGTGCCAGCATCCCACAGGCGAACACTGAAGCTTTCTTT. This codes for CASIPQANTEAFF.

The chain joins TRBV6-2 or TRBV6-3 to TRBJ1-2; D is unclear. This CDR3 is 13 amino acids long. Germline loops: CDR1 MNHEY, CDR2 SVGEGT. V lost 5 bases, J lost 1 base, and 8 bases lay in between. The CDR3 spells CASSPRSNYGYTF. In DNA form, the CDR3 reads TGTGCCAGCAGTCCTAGAAGTAACTATGGCTACACCTTC.

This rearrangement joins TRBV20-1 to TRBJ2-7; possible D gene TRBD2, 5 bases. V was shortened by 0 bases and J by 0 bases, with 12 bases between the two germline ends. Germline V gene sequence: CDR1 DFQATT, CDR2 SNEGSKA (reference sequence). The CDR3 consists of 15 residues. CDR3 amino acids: CSAREWRVSSYEQYF. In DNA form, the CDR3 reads TGCAGTGCTAGAGAATGGCGGGTTTCCTCCTACGAGCAGTACTTC.

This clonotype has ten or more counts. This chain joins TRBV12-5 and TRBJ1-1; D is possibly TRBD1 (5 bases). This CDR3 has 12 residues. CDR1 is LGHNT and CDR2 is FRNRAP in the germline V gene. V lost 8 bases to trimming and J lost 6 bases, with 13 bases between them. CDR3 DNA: TGTGCTAGTAGGGGAGATTGGGCTGAAGCTTTCTTT. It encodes CASRGDWAEAFF.

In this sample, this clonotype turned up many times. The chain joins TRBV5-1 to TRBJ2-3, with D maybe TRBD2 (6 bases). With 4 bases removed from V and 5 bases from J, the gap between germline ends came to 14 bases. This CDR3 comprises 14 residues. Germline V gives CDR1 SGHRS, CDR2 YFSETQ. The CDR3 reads CASSLGGKEDTQYF. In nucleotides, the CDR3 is TGCGCCAGCAGCCTTGGGGGGAAGGAAGATACGCAGTATTTT.

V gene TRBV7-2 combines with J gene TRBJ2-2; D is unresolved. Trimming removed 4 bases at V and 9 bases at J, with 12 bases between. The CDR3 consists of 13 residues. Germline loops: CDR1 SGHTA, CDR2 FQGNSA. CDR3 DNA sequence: TGTGCCAGCAGCTCCTTCAATCGATGGGAGCTGTTTTTT. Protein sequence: CASSSFNRWELFF.

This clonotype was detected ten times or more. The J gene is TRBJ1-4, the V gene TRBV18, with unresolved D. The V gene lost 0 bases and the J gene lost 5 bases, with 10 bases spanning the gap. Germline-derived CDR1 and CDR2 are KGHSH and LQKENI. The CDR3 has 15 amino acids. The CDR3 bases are TGTGCCAGCTCACCACCGATGACGGCGAATGAAAAACTGTTTTTT. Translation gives CASSPPMTANEKLFF.

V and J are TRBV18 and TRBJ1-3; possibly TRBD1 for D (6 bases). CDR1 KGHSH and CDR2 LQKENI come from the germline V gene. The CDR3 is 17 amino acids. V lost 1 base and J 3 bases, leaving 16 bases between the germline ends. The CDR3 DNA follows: TGTGCCAGCTCACCACGTATGCAGGGGTCTGGTGGAAACACCATATATTTT. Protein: CASSPRMQGSGGNTIYF.